This T cell receptor beta chain was identified during a study of T-cell memory formation after mild COVID-19. V dropped 6 bases and J dropped 2; count of bases not matched to a gene: 7. The CDR3 spans 14 residues. Germline CDR1 SGHRS, CDR2 YFSETQ. TCRdb re-analysed the 5' RACE reads in MiXCR, keeping a single row per CDR3 protein. The table has about 150,000 distinct CDR3 sequences, approximately 15% seen once. This clonotype appeared a few times. J is TRBJ2-7 and V is TRBV5-1, with 8 bases matching TRBD2. The origin of this receptor is an adult woman who had mild COVID-19 (a few samples of this study predate the infection). Cell type and time point are not known. The sequenced sample consisted of PBMCs or a T cell subset sorted from them (not recorded which). The CDR3 DNA is TGCGCCAGCATGAATAGCGGGAACCCCTACGAGCAGTACTTC. Its protein is CASMNSGNPYEQYF.